This T cell receptor beta chain was profiled in a study of shared clonotypes between healthy human individuals. Trimming at V came to 6 bases and at J to 5 bases, leaving 5 bases not matched to a gene. The CDR3 consists of 13 residues. The germline V gene encodes CDR1 MNHEY and CDR2 SVGAGI. The method was immunoSEQ multiplex PCR; TCRdb's version includes in-frame clones alone and lacks a portion of them. The data show some 2,400,000 clones, approximately 96% seen once. This clonotype was obtained from a young man in good health. J is TRBJ2-7 and V is TRBV6-5; 9 bases are shared with TRBD2. The source material was naive CD4+ T cells sorted from blood. Subset given: CD45RA+ positively selected. Here the CDR3 reads CASRPSGNNEQYF. The CDR3, as DNA: TGTGCCAGCAGACCTAGCGGGAACAACGAGCAGTACTTC.